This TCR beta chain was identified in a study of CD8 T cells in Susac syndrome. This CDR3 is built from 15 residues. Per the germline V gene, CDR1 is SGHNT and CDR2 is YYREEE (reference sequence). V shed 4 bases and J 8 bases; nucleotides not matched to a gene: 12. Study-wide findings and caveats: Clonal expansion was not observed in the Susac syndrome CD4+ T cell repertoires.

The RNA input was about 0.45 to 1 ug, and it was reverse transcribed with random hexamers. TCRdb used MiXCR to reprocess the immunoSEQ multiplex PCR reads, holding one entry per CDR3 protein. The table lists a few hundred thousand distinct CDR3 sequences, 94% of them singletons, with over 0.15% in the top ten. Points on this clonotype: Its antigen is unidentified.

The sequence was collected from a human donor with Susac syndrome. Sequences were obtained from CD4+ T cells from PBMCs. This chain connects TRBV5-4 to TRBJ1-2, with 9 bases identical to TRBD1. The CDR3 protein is CASSLPGTGFRGYTF. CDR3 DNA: TGTGCCAGCAGCCTCCCAGGGACAGGGTTTAGGGGCTACACCTTC. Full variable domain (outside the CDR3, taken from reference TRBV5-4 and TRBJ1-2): ETGVTQSPTHLIKTRGQQVTLRCSSQSGHNTVSWYQQALGQGPQFIFQYYREEENGRGNFPPRFSGLQFPNYSSELNVNALELDDSALYLCASSLPGTGFRGYTFGSGTRLTVV.